Listed below are T cell receptor beta chains from one sample, sequenced in a study of blood T cell repertoires in COVID-19. The assay was immunoSEQ multiplex PCR, and TCRdb's table has in-frame clones only and misses some. This table holds approximately 220,000 clones, around four fifths found once. The sequenced sample consisted of PBMCs or T cells enriched from blood (not recorded which). The receptors come from a woman between 50 and 59 years old who had been exposed to COVID-19. The CDR3 runs from the conserved cysteine through the conserved F or W. A D gene is named only where the DNA matches it firmly. Some rows mark clone size as missing; the rest say once, few, many or name a class of expanded clone.

V gene	clone size	D gene	J gene	CDR3 protein	CDR3 DNA
TRBV11-3	.	TRBD1	TRBJ1-5	CASSRRSWGQGDMFQHF	TGTGCCAGCAGCCGACGGAGCTGGGGACAGGGTGATATGTTCCAGCATTTT
TRBV29-1	.	.	TRBJ2-3	CSVLPGADTQYF	TGCAGCGTTCTCCCGGGGGCAGATACGCAGTATTTT
TRBV7-9	.	TRBD2	TRBJ2-1	CASSSPKTLSGGRNEQFF	TGTGCCAGCAGCTCCCCCAAAACTCTGAGCGGGGGGCGGAATGAGCAGTTCTTC
TRBV9	.	.	TRBJ1-4	CASSVETGANEKLFF	TGTGCCAGCAGCGTAGAGACGGGGGCTAATGAAAAACTGTTTTTT
TRBV5-1	.	.	TRBJ2-1	CASISDQVQFF	TGCGCCAGCATCTCGGATCAGGTGCAGTTCTTC
TRBV29-1	.	.	TRBJ1-1	CSVVLGATEAFF	TGCAGCGTTGTCTTGGGGGCCACTGAAGCTTTCTTT
TRBV5-6	.	.	TRBJ2-3	CASSSAQSADTQYF	TGTGCCAGCAGCTCGGCCCAGAGCGCAGATACGCAGTATTTT
TRBV15	.	.	TRBJ1-4	CATSRSKEPNEKLFF	TGTGCCACCAGCAGATCCAAGGAGCCTAATGAAAAACTGTTTTTT
TRBV24-1	once	.	TRBJ1-2	CATSGGNYGYTF	TGTGCCACCAGTGGCGGGAACTATGGCTACACCTTC
TRBV5-6	.	TRBD2	TRBJ2-7	CASSSPGLAGGYEQYF	TGTGCCAGCAGCTCCCCTGGACTAGCGGGGGGCTACGAGCAGTACTTC
TRBV9	.	.	TRBJ2-1	CASSVRGGALREQFF	TGTGCCAGCAGCGTAAGGGGGGGCGCTCTTCGGGAGCAGTTCTTC
TRBV6-5	.	TRBD1	TRBJ2-7	CASSLTRTGSYEQYF	TGTGCCAGCAGTTTGACTCGGACAGGTAGTTACGAGCAGTACTTC
TRBV5-1	few	.	TRBJ1-2	CASSLALNYGYTF	TGCGCCAGCAGCTTGGCCCTAAACTATGGCTACACCTTC
TRBV13	.	.	TRBJ2-3	CASSFSLLADTQYF	TGTGCCAGCAGCTTCTCACTCCTCGCAGATACGCAGTATTTT
TRBV2	.	TRBD2	TRBJ2-1	CASRLAGSYNEQFF	TGTGCCAGCAGACTAGCGGGGTCCTACAATGAGCAGTTCTTC
TRBV3-1/TRBV3-2	few	.	TRBJ1-4	CASSVRGYNEKLFF	TGTGCCAGCAGTGTAAGGGGATATAATGAAAAACTGTTTTTT
TRBV7-2	.	TRBD2	TRBJ2-5	CASSTRTSRFGTQYF	TGTGCCAGCAGCACTCGGACTAGCAGGTTTGGGACCCAGTACTTC
TRBV30	few	.	TRBJ1-6	CAWNTGGNSPLHF	TGTGCCTGGAATACGGGGGGTAATTCACCCCTCCACTTT
TRBV20-1	.	TRBD1	TRBJ1-3	CSASPGGAGNTIYF	TGCAGTGCTAGTCCAGGGGGCGCGGGAAACACCATATATTTT
TRBV29-1	.	.	TRBJ1-5	CSVLEENNQPQHF	TGCAGCGTTCTTGAGGAGAACAATCAGCCCCAGCATTTT
TRBV4-1	few	.	TRBJ1-1	CASSQDSLNMNTEAFF	TGCGCCAGCAGCCAAGATTCCCTGAACATGAACACTGAAGCTTTCTTT
TRBV16	.	.	TRBJ2-7	CASSQGSGWYEQYF	TGTGCCAGCAGCCAAGGCTCAGGCTGGTACGAGCAGTACTTC
TRBV5-8	.	.	TRBJ1-2	CASSLTGKGGYTF	TGTGCCAGCAGCTTAACAGGGAAGGGTGGCTACACCTTC
TRBV11-2	once	.	TRBJ2-1	CASTPSRAYNEQFF	TGTGCCAGCACCCCCAGCAGGGCCTACAATGAGCAGTTCTTC
TRBV6-5	.	.	TRBJ2-1	CASSRSPPKFF	TGTGCCAGCAGTCGTAGTCCCCCCAAGTTCTTC
TRBV12-3/TRBV12-4	.	.	TRBJ1-5	CASSFRGNQPQHF	TGTGCCAGCAGTTTCAGGGGAAATCAGCCCCAGCATTTT
TRBV10-3	.	TRBD2	TRBJ2-5	CAISVLGLAGSQETQYF	TGTGCCATCAGTGTTTTAGGACTAGCGGGGTCGCAAGAGACCCAGTACTTC
TRBV7-2	.	.	TRBJ2-3	CASSSLISPPNPSTDTQYF	TGTGCCAGCAGCTCCCTCATCAGTCCTCCCAATCCTAGCACAGATACGCAGTATTTT
TRBV13	.	TRBD2	TRBJ2-5	CASSLTREAQETQYF	TGTGCCAGCAGCTTAACCCGGGAGGCCCAAGAGACCCAGTACTTC
TRBV5-1	once	.	TRBJ1-2	CASSLRGKNYGYTF	TGCGCCAGCAGCTTGCGGGGTAAGAACTATGGCTACACCTTC
TRBV5-4	.	TRBD2	TRBJ2-2	CARSLGRGVGTGELFF	TGTGCCCGCAGCTTGGGGCGGGGGGTGGGCACCGGGGAGCTGTTTTTT
TRBV2	.	.	TRBJ2-3	CASRWPTGEESTDTQYF	TGTGCCAGCAGGTGGCCGACGGGGGAGGAGAGCACAGATACGCAGTATTTT
TRBV5-6	.	.	TRBJ1-3	CASSFSGVGNTIYF	TGTGCCAGCAGCTTTTCAGGGGTGGGAAACACCATATATTTT
TRBV28	.	.	TRBJ1-1	CASSFFEAYMNTEAFF	TGTGCCAGCAGTTTCTTTGAGGCTTACATGAACACTGAAGCTTTCTTT
TRBV19	.	TRBD2	TRBJ2-3	CASSSSGAPTDTQYF	TGTGCCAGTAGTAGTAGCGGGGCCCCCACAGATACGCAGTATTTT
TRBV10-3	.	TRBD1	TRBJ2-2	CAIRTGTENTGELFF	TGTGCCATCAGAACCGGGACAGAGAACACCGGGGAGCTGTTTTTT
TRBV2	once	TRBD2	TRBJ2-5	CASRETSGRGETQYF	TGTGCCAGCAGAGAGACTAGCGGAAGGGGGGAGACCCAGTACTTC
TRBV7-8	.	.	TRBJ1-2	CASSEKGFYQAGRRSGYTF	TGTGCCAGCAGTGAAAAAGGCTTCTATCAGGCAGGGAGGCGAAGCGGCTACACCTTC
TRBV5-1	.	.	TRBJ1-4	CASSAGQIEKLFF	TGCGCCAGCAGCGCCGGACAGATTGAAAAACTGTTTTTT
TRBV27	.	TRBD1	TRBJ1-2	CASRKDRHRGYTF	TGTGCCAGCAGGAAGGACAGGCATAGGGGCTACACCTTC
TRBV5-4	.	.	TRBJ1-2	CASSLGFTGTNYGYTF	TGTGCCAGCAGCTTGGGCTTCACAGGGACTAACTATGGCTACACCTTC
TRBV10-1	.	.	TRBJ2-3	CASSELRGSSDTQYF	TGCGCCAGCAGTGAGTTAAGGGGGTCGTCAGATACGCAGTATTTT
TRBV12-3/TRBV12-4	.	.	TRBJ2-3	CASGQSTDTQYF	TGTGCCAGCGGTCAGAGCACAGATACGCAGTATTTT
TRBV5-1	.	TRBD1	TRBJ1-1	CASSTPQGVAFF	TGCGCCAGCAGCACTCCACAGGGGGTGGCTTTCTTT
TRBV4-1	.	.	TRBJ2-7	CASSQGSRYEQYF	TGCGCCAGCAGCCAGGGGAGTCGCTACGAGCAGTACTTC